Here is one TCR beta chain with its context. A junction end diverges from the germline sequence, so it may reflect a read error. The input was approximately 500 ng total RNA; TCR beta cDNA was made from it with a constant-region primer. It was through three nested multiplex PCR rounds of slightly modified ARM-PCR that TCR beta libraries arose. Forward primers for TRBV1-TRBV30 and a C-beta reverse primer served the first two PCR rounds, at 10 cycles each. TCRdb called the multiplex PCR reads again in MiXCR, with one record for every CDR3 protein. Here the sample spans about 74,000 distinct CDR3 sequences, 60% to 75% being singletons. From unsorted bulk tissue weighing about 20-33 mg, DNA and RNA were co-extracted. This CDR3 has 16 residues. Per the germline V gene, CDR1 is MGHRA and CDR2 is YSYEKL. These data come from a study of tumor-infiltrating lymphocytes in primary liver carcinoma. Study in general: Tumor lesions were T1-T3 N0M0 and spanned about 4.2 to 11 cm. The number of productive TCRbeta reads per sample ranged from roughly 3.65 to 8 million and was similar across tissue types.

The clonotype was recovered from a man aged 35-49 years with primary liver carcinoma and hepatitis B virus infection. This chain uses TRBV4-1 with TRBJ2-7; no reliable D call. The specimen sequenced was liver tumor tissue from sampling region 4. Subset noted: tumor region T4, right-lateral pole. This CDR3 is CARSQRYKAHIYEQYF. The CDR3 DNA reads TGCGCCAGGAGCCAAAGGTACAAGGCCCATATCTACGAGCAGTACTTC.